These 14 T cell receptor beta chains came from one sample sequenced in a study of technical replicates of blood from a handful of donors. Measured with immunoSEQ multiplex PCR; TCRdb has only the in-frame clones, and not every one. In the table there are 45,000 to 65,000 clones, around 96% of which are singletons. Sequenced material: PBMCs. The source is a human donor in good health. Some clones in this sample may be carry-over from other donors' samples.

This clone was seen a single time. The rearrangement joins TRBV2 to TRBJ1-6, with 7 bases identical to TRBD1. V lost 5 bases, J lost 7 bases, and 11 bases stayed unmatched. Germline CDR1 reads SNHLY; CDR2 reads FYNNEI. This CDR3 has 16 residues. DNA of the CDR3: TGTGCCAGCAGTAGCAGCCCGGGACAGAGAAATTCACCCCTCCACTTT. Protein sequence: CASSSSPGQRNSPLHF.

The rearrangement uses TRBV5-6 and TRBJ2-7; 8 nucleotides line up with TRBD1. The CDR3 runs to 14 residues. V trimming: 4 bases; J trimming: 10 bases; junction bases outside the gene matches: 13. Germline V gene lookup returns CDR1 SGHDT and CDR2 YYEEEE. The CDR3 spells CASSLSGGLREQYF. CDR3 DNA sequence: TGTGCCAGCAGCCTTTCAGGGGGCCTACGAGAACAGTACTTC.

The V gene is TRBV4-3, the J gene TRBJ1-6, with D maybe TRBD1 (5 bases). From germline, CDR1 is LGHNA and CDR2 YSLEER. V dropped 1 base and J dropped 0 bases, with 16 bases sitting between them. The CDR3 is made up of 19 amino acids. CDR3 nucleotide sequence: TGCGCCAGCAGCCAAGGCCGGCAGGGCTCAAGCTCCTATAATTCACCCCTCCACTTT. This codes for CASSQGRQGSSSYNSPLHF.

This CDR3 is CASSLQEQETQYF. Here the CDR3 DNA reads TGTGCCAGCAGCCTACAGGAACAAGAGACCCAGTACTTC. The J gene is TRBJ2-5, the V gene TRBV7-6; tentative D call: TRBD1 (5 bases). Germline assignment: CDR1 SGHVS and CDR2 FNYEAQ. The CDR3 is 13 residues long. V was trimmed by 5 bases and J by 2 bases, leaving 9 bases between them.

The chain carries TRBV7-9 and TRBJ2-3; D unclear. V lost 5 bases, J lost 4 bases, and 10 bases lay in between. The CDR3 runs 13 residues. Looked up from germline, CDR1 is SEHNR and CDR2 is FQNEAQ (reference sequence). Here the CDR3 DNA reads TGTGCCAGCAGCCCGCCCCCGGCAGATACGCAGTATTTT. As protein: CASSPPPADTQYF.

The chain couples TRBV18 to TRBJ2-3, with D maybe TRBD2 (5 bases). Trimming removed 2 bases at V and 6 bases at J, with 9 bases between. Germline V gene data show CDR1 as KGHSH and CDR2 as LQKENI. This CDR3 is 13 amino acids long. CDR3 DNA: TGTGCCAGCTCACCAGGACCGGGGGATACGCAGTATTTT. It encodes CASSPGPGDTQYF.

This rearrangement joins TRBV7-6 to TRBJ2-2; possibly TRBD2 for D (7 bases). CDR3 length: 15 amino acids. V gave up 3 bases and J gave up 3 bases, with 11 bases separating them. Germline values: CDR1 SGHVS, CDR2 FNYEAQ. DNA of the CDR3: TGTGCCAGCAGCTTCAGGGGAGGGGACACCGGGGAGCTGTTTTTT. It translates to CASSFRGGDTGELFF.

CDR3 sequence (DNA): TGTGCCAGCAGCCCGGGACAGGGGACTGAAAAACTGTTTTTT. It is translated as CASSPGQGTEKLFF. V usage is TRBV5-8 and J usage is TRBJ1-4; TRBD1 aligns across 10 bases. Germline loops: CDR1 SGHTS, CDR2 YDEGEE. The CDR3 is made up of 14 amino acids. The trim removed 4 bases at V and 7 bases at J, leaving 4 bases unmatched.

This rearrangement joins TRBV6-1 to TRBJ1-5; perhaps TRBD1 as D (6 bases). V lost 6 bases to trimming and J lost 9 bases, with 18 bases between them. CDR1 is MNHNS and CDR2 is SASEGT in the germline V gene. CDR3 length equals 14 residues. The DNA of the CDR3 is TGTGCCAGCAGGGCCAGGGGCAAGCTCGGGCCCCAGCATTTT. The encoded protein is CASRARGKLGPQHF.

The chain joins TRBV29-1 to TRBJ2-3; 8 bases align to TRBD1. V trimming: 5 bases; J trimming: 2 bases; junction bases outside the gene matches: 3. Germline V gene sequence: CDR1 SQVTM, CDR2 ANQGSEA. The CDR3 runs to 13 residues. CDR3 DNA sequence: TGCAGCGTTTCGACAGGGGACACAGATACGCAGTATTTT. It codes for CSVSTGDTDTQYF.

This clone was counted once. The chain uses TRBV5-1 and TRBJ2-3; 8 bases are shared with TRBD2. The V gene's germline CDR1 is SGHRS and CDR2 YFSETQ. Trimming took 4 bases from V and 9 from J; bases not matched to a gene: 7. This CDR3 region has 13 residues. For the CDR3, the DNA is TGCGCCAGCAGCGCGGGGGGACCGATAACGCAGTATTTT. Translated, it gives CASSAGGPITQYF.

V gene TRBV7-2 combines with J gene TRBJ2-6, with D perhaps TRBD1 (6 bases). There are 15 residues in the CDR3. Germline CDR1 is SGHTA and CDR2 is FQGNSA. V was shortened by 2 bases and J by 8 bases, with 13 bases between the two germline ends. This CDR3 is CASSLPLGQTNVLTF. The CDR3 DNA follows: TGTGCCAGCAGCTTACCCCTCGGACAGACCAACGTCCTGACTTTC.

The chain carries TRBV11-2 and TRBJ2-7; TRBD2 agrees at 9 bases. The CDR3 is made up of 14 amino acids. Losses at the gene ends were 5 bases for V and 4 bases for J; bases not matched to a gene: 6. Looked up from germline, CDR1 is SGHAT and CDR2 is FQNNGV. CDR3 protein: CASSPREGLYEQYF. The CDR3 DNA reads TGTGCCAGCAGCCCGCGGGAGGGCCTATACGAGCAGTACTTC.

J is TRBJ2-1 and V is TRBV4-2; 8 bases map to TRBD2. CDR3 size: 16 residues. Trimming removed 0 bases from V and 4 bases from J; junction bases left unmatched: 5. Germline V gene data show CDR1 as LGHNA and CDR2 as YNFKEQ. Written as DNA, the CDR3 is TGTGCCAGCAGCCAAGAGGGAACTAGCGGTTACAATGAGCAGTTCTTC. Its protein product is CASSQEGTSGYNEQFF.